The source of this TCR beta chain is a study of T cell repertoires in cytomegalovirus infection. About the study: Evidence of both CMV infection and a matching HLA type came from public TCR beta signatures.

V dropped 5 bases and J dropped 9 bases, with 20 bases sitting between them. The CDR3 has 15 amino acids. A word on this clonotype: Its matching antigen is unknown.

TCRdb recomputed calls from the reads with MiXCR, one row per CDR3 protein. This sample has approximately 1,000,000 distinct CDR3 sequences; 25% to 40% occur once, and the top ten carry 10% to 15%. The chain carries TRBV12-3 or TRBV12-4 and TRBJ1-5; a weak D match, TRBD1 (5 bases). Sequencing was performed on cultured CD8+ T cells from PBMCs, taken from culture after CMV antigen stimulation. The sequence was obtained from a human donor in good health (CMV status not recorded). Some clones in this sample may be carry-over from other donors' samples. Here the CDR3 DNA reads TGTGCCAGCAGTATCCTCCGGGACCAAAGGGGGCCCCAGCATTTT. It codes for CASSILRDQRGPQHF.